These T cell receptor beta chains were read from a single sample in a study of T cell responses to AZD1222 COVID-19 vaccine. Measured with immunoSEQ multiplex PCR; TCRdb has only the in-frame clones, and not every one. The sample yields approximately 85,000 clones, around 85% seen once. This material consisted of peripheral blood, taken on day 0 of AZD1222 vaccination. The receptors shown here come from an adult in good health. CDR3s include the opening cysteine and the closing phenylalanine or tryptophan. D genes are given only for firm matches. Part of the rows lack a size; the others show once, few, many or a class for expanded clones.

v_gene	abundance	d_gene	j_gene	len	CDR3aa	CDR3nt
TRBV25-1	.	TRBD1	TRBJ1-1	13	CASGTGENTEAFF	TGTGCCAGCGGAACAGGGGAGAACACTGAAGCTTTCTTT
TRBV6-5	.	.	TRBJ1-1	14	CASRQGNRNTEAFF	TGTGCCAGCAGGCAGGGAAATCGAAACACTGAAGCTTTCTTT
TRBV7-7	.	.	TRBJ1-1	13	CASSRGLNTEAFF	TGTGCCAGCAGCCGGGGCCTGAACACTGAAGCTTTCTTT
TRBV19	.	TRBD2	TRBJ2-2	16	CASHLFAGRGTGELFF	TGTGCCAGTCACCTCTTCGCGGGGAGGGGCACCGGGGAGCTGTTTTTT
TRBV6-4	.	.	TRBJ2-1	13	CASSDSAANEQFF	TGTGCCAGCAGTGACTCGGCGGCGAATGAGCAGTTCTTC
TRBV5-4	.	.	TRBJ2-7	15	CASSLGGLLSYEQYF	TGTGCCAGCAGCTTGGGTGGTCTTCTCTCCTACGAGCAGTACTTC
TRBV5-4	once	.	TRBJ2-6	15	CASTLDLLGANVLTF	TGTGCCAGCACCTTGGACCTCCTTGGGGCCAACGTCCTGACTTTC
TRBV19	.	.	TRBJ1-2	14	CASSSNTANYGYTF	TGTGCCAGTAGTTCCAATACAGCTAACTATGGCTACACCTTC
TRBV6-5	.	.	TRBJ2-2	13	CASSYPGSGELFF	TGTGCCAGCAGTTACCCAGGGAGCGGGGAGCTGTTTTTT
TRBV24-1	.	.	TRBJ2-7	17	CATSEHPGGTATYEQYF	TGTGCCACCAGTGAGCACCCGGGAGGGACAGCGACCTACGAGCAGTACTTC
TRBV3-1/TRBV3-2	.	TRBD1	TRBJ2-5	14	CASSPGQGQETQYF	TGTGCCAGCAGCCCCGGACAGGGTCAAGAGACCCAGTACTTC
TRBV6-2/TRBV6-3	.	.	TRBJ1-1	12	CASSHTGSEAFF	TGTGCCAGCAGCCATACAGGGAGTGAAGCTTTCTTT
TRBV12-5	.	.	TRBJ1-1	13	CASAGQTNTEAFF	TGTGCTAGTGCAGGGCAAACGAACACTGAAGCTTTCTTT
TRBV19	.	TRBD2	TRBJ2-1	15	CASSQAPSGRHEQFF	TGTGCCAGTAGTCAGGCCCCTAGCGGTCGGCATGAGCAGTTCTTC
TRBV5-4	.	TRBD2	TRBJ2-5	18	CASSFGTSGGAGVETQYF	TGTGCCAGCAGCTTTGGGACTAGCGGGGGGGCCGGCGTGGAGACCCAGTACTTC
TRBV19	.	TRBD1	TRBJ1-5	14	CASSEGQGSQPQHF	TGTGCCAGTAGTGAGGGACAGGGCTCTCAGCCCCAGCATTTT
TRBV6-1	.	.	TRBJ1-5	16	CASSEGEGRRNQPQHF	TGTGCCAGCAGTGAAGGTGAGGGACGGAGGAATCAGCCCCAGCATTTT
TRBV7-9	medium-sized	.	TRBJ2-2	14	CASSFQDRQWELFF	TGTGCCAGCAGCTTTCAGGACCGACAATGGGAGCTGTTTTTT
TRBV27	.	.	TRBJ1-5	15	CASSLGFNSNQPQHF	TGTGCCAGCAGTTTAGGTTTCAATAGCAATCAGCCCCAGCATTTT
TRBV6-2/TRBV6-3	few	TRBD1	TRBJ1-5	16	CASSFSSDRFNQPQHF	TGTGCCAGCAGTTTCTCTTCGGACAGGTTCAATCAGCCCCAGCATTTT
TRBV5-1	.	.	TRBJ1-3	14	CASSLDRDGNTIYF	TGCGCCAGCAGCTTGGACAGGGATGGAAACACCATATATTTT
TRBV5-4	.	TRBD1	TRBJ1-1	12	CASSTGQGRAFF	TGTGCCAGCAGCACCGGACAGGGACGAGCTTTCTTT
TRBV29-1	.	TRBD1	TRBJ2-7	14	CSAGGGTGIYEQYF	TGCAGCGCTGGGGGAGGGACAGGGATCTACGAGCAGTACTTC
TRBV5-1	.	.	TRBJ2-2	14	CASQSLDRTGELFF	TGCGCCAGCCAATCCCTGGACAGAACCGGGGAGCTGTTTTTT
TRBV27	.	TRBD2	TRBJ2-1	15	CASSRTSPGGNEQFF	TGTGCCAGCAGTCGGACTAGCCCGGGCGGGAATGAGCAGTTCTTC
TRBV9	.	TRBD1	TRBJ2-3	16	CASSPGGTGGLDTQYF	TGTGCCAGCAGCCCGGGTGGGACAGGGGGATTGGATACGCAGTATTTT
TRBV24-1	few	.	TRBJ1-5	12	CATSAPGQPQHF	TGTGCCACCAGTGCTCCCGGCCAGCCCCAGCATTTT
TRBV2	.	.	TRBJ1-1	15	CASIFGFLENTEAFF	TGTGCCAGCATTTTCGGGTTTTTGGAGAACACTGAAGCTTTCTTT
TRBV3-1/TRBV3-2	.	TRBD2	TRBJ2-7	14	CASSRLAGGDEQYF	TGTGCCAGCAGCCGACTAGCGGGAGGGGACGAGCAGTACTTC
TRBV2	.	TRBD1	TRBJ1-6	15	CASNLDRTGNSPLHF	TGTGCCAGCAACTTGGACAGGACGGGGAATTCACCCCTCCACTTT
TRBV27	.	.	TRBJ2-7	14	CASSSYGQTYEQYF	TGTGCCAGCAGTTCGTACGGACAGACCTACGAGCAGTACTTC
TRBV18	.	.	TRBJ1-5	15	CASSPPGGGGQPQHF	TGTGCCAGCTCACCACCGGGCGGGGGGGGTCAGCCCCAGCATTTT
TRBV6-2/TRBV6-3	.	.	TRBJ2-7	14	CASSYSVGNYEQYF	TGTGCCAGCAGTTACTCAGTAGGGAACTACGAGCAGTACTTC
TRBV2	.	TRBD2	TRBJ2-2	16	CASRLLAGGVSGELFF	TGTGCCAGCAGATTACTAGCGGGTGGTGTTTCCGGGGAGCTGTTTTTT
TRBV6-4	.	.	TRBJ2-2	16	CASSVRAGANTGELFF	TGTGCCAGCAGTGTACGGGCGGGTGCGAACACCGGGGAGCTGTTTTTT
TRBV19	.	TRBD1	TRBJ2-7	14	CASSIGGQGNEQYF	TGTGCCAGTAGTATCGGGGGACAGGGAAACGAGCAGTACTTC
TRBV11-2	.	.	TRBJ2-7	14	CASSLGFEGGEQYF	TGTGCCAGCAGCTTAGGGTTTGAAGGGGGCGAGCAGTACTTC
TRBV6-5	.	TRBD1	TRBJ2-7	13	CASSSGQAAEQYF	TGTGCCAGCAGCTCCGGACAGGCCGCCGAGCAGTACTTC
TRBV7-2	.	TRBD1	TRBJ1-4	14	CASSEGQGGEKLFF	TGTGCCAGCAGCGAAGGACAGGGGGGGGAAAAACTGTTTTTT
TRBV19	.	.	TRBJ1-1	14	CASSIEGRITEAFF	TGTGCCAGTAGTATTGAGGGCAGGATCACTGAAGCTTTCTTT
TRBV28	.	.	TRBJ1-3	14	CASSSQGSTHTIYF	TGTGCCAGCAGTTCGCAGGGGAGTACGCACACCATATATTTT